These 30 T cell receptor beta chains share one sample of origin, sequenced in a study of T cell changes during pregnancy in multiple sclerosis. Here immunoSEQ multiplex PCR was the method, and the copy in TCRdb shows in-frame clones only, minus some. The table records approximately 52,000 clones, 92% of them present only once. The sample was CD4+ T cells from peripheral blood mononuclear cells, taken after pregnancy. The receptor source for this set is a female donor with multiple sclerosis, enrolled in a pregnancy study.

The V gene is TRBV7-9, the J gene TRBJ1-2; 12 bases are shared with TRBD1. There are 15 residues in the CDR3. The germline CDR1 and CDR2 sequences are SEHNR and FQNEAQ (reference sequence). With 4 bases clipped from V and 6 bases from J, the junction kept 6 bases outside the gene matches. CDR3 sequence: CASSYRDRGQDGYTF. CDR3 nucleotide sequence: TGTGCCAGCAGCTACCGGGACAGGGGGCAGGATGGCTACACCTTC.

The rearrangement uses TRBV6-5 and TRBJ2-1, with 9 bases matching TRBD1. The CDR3 is 14 residues long. With V trimmed by 6 bases and J by 10 bases, 10 bases remained unmatched. CDR1 is MNHEY and CDR2 is SVGAGI in the germline V gene. Here the CDR3 DNA reads TGTGCCAGCAGAAAACCGGGACAGGGTTGGGAGCAGTTCTTC. This encodes CASRKPGQGWEQFF.

This clone appeared a few times. The chain has TRBV11-2 and TRBJ1-5, with 7 bases that match TRBD1. The CDR3 runs to 17 residues. With 3 bases clipped from V and 0 bases from J, the junction kept 8 bases outside the gene matches. CDR1 and CDR2 from the germline V gene are SGHAT and FQNNGV. In DNA, the CDR3 is TGTGCCAGCAGCTTCGGGACAGCCCGAAATAGCAATCAGCCCCAGCATTTT. Translated: CASSFGTARNSNQPQHF. Using reference TRBV11-2 and TRBJ1-5 for the parts outside the CDR3, the full variable domain is EAGVAQSPRYKIIEKRQSVAFWCNPISGHATLYWYQQILGQGPKLLIQFQNNGVVDDSQLPKDRFSAERLKGVDSTLKIQPAKLEDSAVYLCASSFGTARNSNQPQHFGDGTRLSIL.

The chain carries TRBV5-1 and TRBJ2-1, with TRBD2 identical over 12 bases. CDR1 SGHRS and CDR2 YFSETQ come from the germline V gene. The CDR3 extends over 17 amino acids. Losses at the gene ends were 4 bases for V and 8 bases for J; bases not matched to a gene: 13. The CDR3 spells CASSPGAGLAGYDEQFF. The CDR3 region has the DNA TGCGCCAGCAGCCCGGGTGCCGGACTAGCGGGATACGATGAGCAGTTCTTC. Based on the CDR3 plus reference TRBV5-1 and TRBJ2-1, the full variable domain is KAGVTQTPRYLIKTRGQQVTLSCSPISGHRSVSWYQQTPGQGLQFLFEYFSETQRNKGNFPGRFSGRQFSNSRSEMNVSTLELGDSALYLCASSPGAGLAGYDEQFFGPGTRLTVL.

This clone was counted between two and nine times. The rearrangement links TRBV15 to TRBJ1-2; D is uncertain. This CDR3 contains 14 residues. V shed 0 bases and J shed 2 bases, with 7 bases lying between them. CDR1 and CDR2 (germline): LNHNV, YYDKDF (reference sequence). The CDR3 region is CATSRDNKNYGYTF. The CDR3 DNA reads TGTGCCACCAGCAGAGATAACAAAAACTATGGCTACACCTTC.

The V call is TRBV16, the J call TRBJ1-2; TRBD1 might be the D (5 bases). Germline lookup yields CDR1 KGHSY and CDR2 FQNENV. Trimming shortened V by 1 base and J by 4 bases, and 19 bases separated the two germline ends. The CDR3 loop spans 17 amino acids. CDR3 in amino acids: CASSQYWTLGTIYGYTF. The CDR3 DNA reads as TGTGCCAGCAGCCAATATTGGACTTTGGGGACTATCTATGGCTACACCTTC.

CDR3 residues: CASSRRQEYTEAFF. The CDR3 DNA follows: TGTGCCAGTAGTCGTAGACAGGAGTACACTGAAGCTTTCTTT. V usage is TRBV19 and J usage is TRBJ1-1; D possibly corresponds to TRBD1 (6 bases). The V end was cut by 5 bases, the J end by 3 bases, with 13 bases between. Germline-derived CDR1 and CDR2 are LNHDA and SQIVND (reference sequence). This CDR3 has 14 amino acids.

This chain connects TRBV9 to TRBJ2-1, with 7 bases lining up with TRBD2. The germline gives CDR1 SGDLS, CDR2 YYNGEE. V lost 1 base and J lost 4; bases outside the gene matches: 8. This CDR3 is 16 amino acids long. The CDR3: CASSVNEGGSYNEQFF. CDR3 DNA: TGTGCCAGCAGCGTAAATGAGGGAGGGTCTTACAATGAGCAGTTCTTC.

This rearrangement joins TRBV10-3 to TRBJ2-2, with 12 bases identical to TRBD2. Germline V gene sequence: CDR1 ENHRY, CDR2 SYGVKD. The V segment lost 3 bases and the J segment 7 bases; nucleotides outside the gene matches: 6. This CDR3 comprises 16 residues. The DNA of the CDR3 is TGTGCCATCAGTGAAGGACTAGCGGGAAGTGGCGGGGAGCTGTTTTTT. Its translation is CAISEGLAGSGGELFF.

The J gene is TRBJ1-2, the V gene TRBV19; 7 positions match TRBD1. The CDR3 contains 14 residues. The V segment lost 4 bases and the J segment 5 bases; nucleotides outside the gene matches: 7. The germline CDR1 and CDR2 sequences are LNHDA and SQIVND (reference sequence). The CDR3 protein is CASSTRDSGYGYTF. CDR3 DNA: TGTGCCAGTAGTACCAGGGACAGTGGATATGGCTACACCTTC.

V and J are TRBV18 and TRBJ2-1; the match to TRBD1 covers 9 bases. The V gene's germline CDR1 is KGHSH and CDR2 LQKENI. V was clipped by 5 bases and J by 7 bases; unmatched bases: 6. The CDR3 runs to 14 residues. The CDR3: CASSWDRDANEQFF. The CDR3 bases are TGTGCCAGCTCATGGGACAGGGATGCTAATGAGCAGTTCTTC. The full variable domain, its missing parts supplied by reference TRBV18 and TRBJ2-1, is NAGVMQNPRHLVRRRGQEARLRCSPMKGHSHVYWYRQLPEEGLKFMVYLQKENIIDESGMPKERFSAEFPKEGPSILRIQQVVRGDSAAYFCASSWDRDANEQFFGPGTRLTVL.

The chain combines TRBV6-1 with TRBJ2-6; D gene unclear. The germline CDR1 and CDR2 sequences are MNHNS and SASEGT. The CDR3 consists of 15 residues. V was clipped by 7 bases and J by 0 bases, with 10 bases between them. CDR3 in DNA: TGTGCCAGCATCCCCGGTGGCTCTGGGGCCAACGTCCTGACTTTC. Protein product: CASIPGGSGANVLTF.

CDR3 DNA sequence: TGCAGCGTTGAAGATGAGGGGGTTAGGCTGTTTTTT. Translating it yields CSVEDEGVRLFF. The chain employs TRBV29-1 and TRBJ1-4; the D gene is possibly TRBD1 (6 bases). Looked up from germline, CDR1 is SQVTM and CDR2 is ANQGSEA. CDR3 length: 12 amino acids. The V gene lost 0 bases and the J gene lost 14 bases, with 13 bases spanning the gap.

This chain links TRBV5-4 with TRBJ1-1, with D possibly being TRBD1 (6 bases). The length of the CDR3 is 15 residues. CDR1 is SGHNT and CDR2 is YYREEE in the germline V gene (reference sequence). V lost 4 bases, J lost 5 bases, and 18 bases lay in between. Written as DNA, the CDR3 is TGTGCCAGCAGCCCAGGAGGCGGGGGCGAGACTGAAGCTTTCTTT. Translating gives CASSPGGGGETEAFF.

V and J are TRBV2 and TRBJ2-4; 11 bases match TRBD1. This CDR3 has 15 amino acids. Trimming at V came to 6 bases and at J to 7 bases, leaving 8 bases not matched to a gene. The germline CDR1 and CDR2 sequences are SNHLY and FYNNEI. CDR3 coding DNA: TGTGCCAGCAGGGGGGACAGGGGGTTTTCCAACATTCAGTACTTC. Encoded protein: CASRGDRGFSNIQYF.

The V gene is TRBV29-1, the J gene TRBJ2-7; 8 nucleotides line up with TRBD1. V gave up 3 bases and J gave up 4 bases; unmatched junction bases: 2. CDR3 length: 12 residues. Germline CDR1 and CDR2: SQVTM and ANQGSEA. The CDR3 loop is CSVDGTGYEQYF. DNA for the CDR3: TGCAGCGTTGACGGGACAGGTTACGAGCAGTACTTC.

The chain recombines TRBV15 with TRBJ2-5; the D gene is possibly TRBD2 (6 bases). Per the germline V gene, CDR1 is LNHNV and CDR2 is YYDKDF (reference sequence). This CDR3 is built from 15 residues. Trimming pared 0 bases from V and 3 bases from J, leaving 11 bases between. CDR3 coding DNA: TGTGCCACCAGCAGAGAACTGGCTAGCGAAGAGACCCAGTACTTC. It codes for CATSRELASEETQYF.

This clone was seen once. Here the CDR3 reads CASSRLAGGTYNEQFF. The CDR3 DNA reads as TGTGCCAGCAGTAGACTAGCGGGAGGTACCTACAATGAGCAGTTCTTC. This rearrangement joins TRBV27 to TRBJ2-1; 13 bases agree with TRBD2. V shed 5 bases and J 2 bases; nucleotides not matched to a gene: 3. Germline V lookup: CDR1 MNHEY, CDR2 SMNVEV (reference sequence). The CDR3 extends over 16 amino acids.

The chain uses TRBV19 and TRBJ1-5; the D gene is possibly TRBD1 (6 bases). Trimming took 6 bases from V and 3 from J, leaving 15 bases between them. Germline V gives CDR1 LNHDA, CDR2 SQIVND (reference sequence). The CDR3 covers 15 residues. The CDR3: CASSLTTGYNQPQHF. The DNA for the CDR3 is TGTGCCAGTAGCCTGACGACAGGATACAATCAGCCCCAGCATTTT.

The sample holds a few counts of this clone. The V gene is TRBV11-2, the J gene TRBJ1-1; no clear D. Germline V gives CDR1 SGHAT, CDR2 FQNNGV. The CDR3 consists of 16 residues. Trimming shortened V by 5 bases and J by 0 bases, and 16 bases separated the two germline ends. CDR3 protein: CASSPRWSSLNTEAFF. CDR3 coding DNA: TGTGCCAGCAGCCCGAGATGGTCCTCGTTGAACACTGAAGCTTTCTTT.

The chain couples TRBV14 to TRBJ2-5; TRBD1 is a possible D gene (6 bases). Germline V gene lookup returns CDR1 SGHDN and CDR2 FVKESK. Trimming left V 5 bases short and J 7 bases short, with 17 bases between. The length of the CDR3 is 14 residues. CDR3 amino acids: CASSWGPSSGTQYF. CDR3 bases: TGTGCCAGCAGCTGGGGGCCTTCCTCAGGGACCCAGTACTTC.

The chain couples TRBV10-3 to TRBJ2-7; weak D call: TRBD1 (6 bases). The germline gives CDR1 ENHRY, CDR2 SYGVKD. V was shortened by 4 bases and J by 2 bases, with 15 bases between the two germline ends. CDR3 size: 15 residues. The CDR3 sequence is CAISAGVQGTYEQYF. Here the CDR3 DNA reads TGTGCCATCAGTGCAGGGGTTCAAGGGACCTACGAGCAGTACTTC.

The V gene is TRBV7-2, the J gene TRBJ2-1, with 9 bases that match TRBD2. The CDR3 is made up of 16 amino acids. The germline V gene encodes CDR1 SGHTA and CDR2 FQGNSA. V lost 6 bases, J lost 2 bases, and 8 bases stayed unmatched. The CDR3 sequence: CASSTLAGLPYNEQFF. The CDR3 region has the DNA TGTGCCAGCAGTACACTAGCGGGCCTACCCTACAATGAGCAGTTCTTC.

CDR3 sequence reads: CASSTGRGTQYF. DNA of the CDR3: TGTGCCAGCAGTACCGGTCGCGGTACGCAGTATTTT. The rearrangement links TRBV27 to TRBJ2-3; D unclear. Germline lookup yields CDR1 MNHEY and CDR2 SMNVEV (reference sequence). Trimming shortened V by 5 bases and J by 8 bases, and 11 bases separated the two germline ends. The CDR3 extends over 12 amino acids.

The chain links TRBV6-6 to TRBJ1-2, with D perhaps matching TRBD1 (5 bases). The CDR3 has 14 amino acids. V was pared by 0 bases and J by 2 bases, with 7 bases between. CDR1 and CDR2 from the germline V gene are MNHNY and SVGAGI (reference sequence). CDR3 sequence reads: CASSYSGVNYGYTF. The CDR3 DNA reads TGTGCCAGCAGTTACTCAGGGGTAAACTATGGCTACACCTTC.

Turning to this clone: Within the sample, other DNA sequences also encode this same CDR3. The V call is TRBV18, the J call TRBJ2-2; TRBD1 aligns across 7 bases. The J segment lost 3 bases and the V segment lost 6 bases, leaving 4 bases of the junction unmatched. The germline V gene has CDR1 KGHSH and CDR2 LQKENI. CDR3 length: 14 residues. In DNA, the CDR3 is TGTGCCAGCTCGCCGGGACAGTACACCGGGGAGCTGTTTTTT. Translating gives CASSPGQYTGELFF.

The V gene is TRBV4-1, the J gene TRBJ2-7; D perhaps matches TRBD2 (5 bases). The CDR3 extends over 17 amino acids. CDR1 and CDR2 from the germline V gene are MGHRA and YSYEKL. V was shortened by 2 bases and J by 0 bases, with 17 bases between the two germline ends. The CDR3 loop reads CASSQQDFLGSSYEQYF. In DNA, the CDR3 is TGCGCCAGCAGCCAACAAGACTTCCTTGGGAGCTCCTACGAGCAGTACTTC.

The V call is TRBV19, the J call TRBJ2-7, with 9 positions matching TRBD2. Germline loops: CDR1 LNHDA, CDR2 SQIVND (reference sequence). The CDR3 covers 15 residues. Trimming took 4 bases from V and 5 from J; bases not matched to a gene: 9. The CDR3 is CASSRQSSGSNEQYF. The CDR3 DNA sequence: TGTGCCAGTAGTAGACAGAGTAGCGGGAGCAACGAGCAGTACTTC.

The chain is built from TRBV9 and TRBJ2-3; D ambiguous. CDR1 is SGDLS, CDR2 YYNGEE, per germline. The CDR3 runs 16 residues. The V and J ends lost 0 bases and 3 bases respectively, with 14 bases between them. The CDR3 loop is CASSVGRQPLTDTQYF. The CDR3 coding sequence is TGTGCCAGCAGCGTAGGAAGACAACCACTGACAGATACGCAGTATTTT.

J is TRBJ2-7 and V is TRBV19; possibly TRBD1 for D (6 bases). The CDR3 contains 14 residues. The germline CDR1 and CDR2 sequences are LNHDA and SQIVND (reference sequence). Trimming took 5 bases from V and 5 from J, leaving 16 bases between them. The CDR3 protein is CASSSGTLPHEQYF. Written as DNA, the CDR3 is TGTGCCAGTAGTTCCGGGACACTTCCTCACGAGCAGTACTTC. Based on the CDR3 plus reference TRBV19 and TRBJ2-7, the full variable domain is DGGITQSPKYLFRKEGQNVTLSCEQNLNHDAMYWYRQDPGQGLRLIYYSQIVNDFQKGDIAEGYSVSREKKESFPLTVTSAQKNPTAFYLCASSSGTLPHEQYFGPGTRLTVT.